The T cell receptor (beta chain) described here comes from a study of blood T cell repertoires in COVID-19. Overall study context: T cells, B-cell-depleted T cells, or PBMCs provided the cDNA or gDNA that served as material.

Clones were sequenced by immunoSEQ multiplex PCR, and TCRdb holds only the in-frame ones, with some missing. The sample holds a few hundred thousand clones; 85% are singletons and the top ten take about 3.6%. There are 13 residues in the CDR3. V was shortened by 7 bases and J by 7 bases, with 16 bases between the two germline ends. The sequencing input was peripheral blood. The sequence came from a woman aged 18-29 years with acute or convalescent COVID-19. V usage is TRBV12-3 or TRBV12-4 and J usage is TRBJ1-2, with TRBD1 as a possible D gene (6 bases). The CDR3 nucleotides are TGTGCCAGCAAATTACAGGGTTACGGTGGCTACACCTTC. Amino acids: CASKLQGYGGYTF.